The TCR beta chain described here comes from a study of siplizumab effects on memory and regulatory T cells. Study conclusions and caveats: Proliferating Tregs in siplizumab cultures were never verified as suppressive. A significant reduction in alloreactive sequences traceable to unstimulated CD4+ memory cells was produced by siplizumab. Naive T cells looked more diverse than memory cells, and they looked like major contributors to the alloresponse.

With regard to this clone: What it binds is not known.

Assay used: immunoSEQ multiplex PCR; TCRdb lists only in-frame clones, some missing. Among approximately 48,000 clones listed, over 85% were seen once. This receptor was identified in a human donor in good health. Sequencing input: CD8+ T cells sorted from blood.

The CDR3 coding sequence is TGTGCCAGCAGTTCCATCAATGAAAAACTGTTTTTT. Amino acid sequence: CASSSINEKLFF. This sequence joins TRBV6-6 and TRBJ1-4; D is unresolved. Germline CDR1 reads MNHNY; CDR2 reads SVGAGI (reference sequence). V lost 4 bases and J 5 bases, leaving 5 bases between the germline ends. This CDR3 is 12 amino acids long.